This record looks at one T cell receptor beta chain sequence and its context. The time point here: patch test 3, about 24 weeks after DPC sensitization. This sample's treatment: therapeutic diphenylcyclopropenone sensitization with weekly scalp DPC. MiXCR, run by TCRdb on the RACE reads, gives a single entry per CDR3 protein. The table shows 190,000 or so distinct CDR3 sequences, with about 22% occurring only once. This sample was included in a study of human T cells and chemical hapten exposure. This CDR3 region has 13 residues. V lost 3 bases, J lost 4 bases, and 9 bases lay in between. Germline CDR1 reads SGHTA; CDR2 reads FQGNSA.

The chain links TRBV7-2 to TRBJ1-2; possible D gene TRBD1, 5 bases. This TCR was recovered from a middle-aged woman with alopecia areata. Some clones in this sample may be carry-over from other donors' samples. Sequences were derived from whole blood, sampled in connection with sensitization to the hapten diphenylcyclopropenone (DPC). The CDR3 DNA reads as TGTGCCAGCAGCTTTGACGGGGCCTATGGCTACACCTTC. Translation: CASSFDGAYGYTF.